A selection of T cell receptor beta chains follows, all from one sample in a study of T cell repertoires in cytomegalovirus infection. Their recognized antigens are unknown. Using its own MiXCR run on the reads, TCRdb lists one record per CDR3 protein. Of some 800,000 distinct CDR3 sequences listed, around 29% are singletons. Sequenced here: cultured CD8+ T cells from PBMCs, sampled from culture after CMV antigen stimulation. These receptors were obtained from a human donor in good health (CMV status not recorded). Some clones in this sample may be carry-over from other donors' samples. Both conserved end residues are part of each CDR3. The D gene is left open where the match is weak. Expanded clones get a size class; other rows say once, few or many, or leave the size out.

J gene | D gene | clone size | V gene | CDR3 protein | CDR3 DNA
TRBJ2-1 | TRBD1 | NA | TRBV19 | CASSIKGARDNEQFF | TGTGCCAGTAGTATAAAGGGGGCCCGAGACAATGAGCAGTTCTTC
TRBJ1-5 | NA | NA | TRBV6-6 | CASKVGPNLSNQPQHF | TGTGCCAGCAAGGTGGGGCCTAACCTTAGCAATCAGCCCCAGCATTTT
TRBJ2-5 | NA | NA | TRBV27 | CASRAEETQYF | TGTGCCAGCAGGGCCGAAGAGACCCAGTACTTC
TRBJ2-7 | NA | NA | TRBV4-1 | CASSPEGRGYEQYF | TGCGCCAGCAGCCCGGAGGGCAGGGGCTACGAGCAGTACTTC
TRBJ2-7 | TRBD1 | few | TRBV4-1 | CASAQRTGNYEQYF | TGCGCCAGCGCGCAAAGGACAGGCAACTACGAGCAGTACTTC
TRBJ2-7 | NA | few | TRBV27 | CASSYMDSYEQYF | TGTGCCAGCAGTTACATGGACTCCTACGAGCAGTACTTC
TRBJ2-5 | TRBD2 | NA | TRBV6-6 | CASSRDYGETQYF | TGTGCCAGCAGCCGGGACTACGGGGAGACCCAGTACTTC
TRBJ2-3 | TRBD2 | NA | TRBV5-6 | CASSRGGGYTDTQYF | TGTGCCAGCAGTCGGGGGGGGGGATACACAGATACGCAGTATTTT
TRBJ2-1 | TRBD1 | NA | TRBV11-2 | CASSLVFRGYNEQFF | TGTGCCAGCAGCTTAGTATTCAGGGGGTACAATGAGCAGTTCTTC
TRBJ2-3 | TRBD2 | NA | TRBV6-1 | CASWTSGGTPDTQYF | TGTGCCAGTTGGACTAGCGGGGGAACACCAGATACGCAGTATTTT
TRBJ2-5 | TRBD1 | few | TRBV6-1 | CASFLETGFSETQYF | TGTGCCAGCTTTCTAGAGACAGGGTTTTCAGAGACCCAGTACTTC
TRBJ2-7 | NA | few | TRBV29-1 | CSGVALNTYEQYF | TGCAGCGGTGTGGCCCTTAACACCTACGAGCAGTACTTC
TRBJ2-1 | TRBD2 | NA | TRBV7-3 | CASSLIGLAGDLSYNEQFF | TGTGCCAGCAGCTTAATCGGACTAGCGGGGGACCTTTCCTACAATGAGCAGTTCTTC
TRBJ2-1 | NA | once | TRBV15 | CATSTPRQPEQFF | TGTGCCACCAGCACCCCCCGACAGCCCGAGCAGTTCTTC
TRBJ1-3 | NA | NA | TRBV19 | CASSPSDGSSGNTIYF | TGTGCCAGTAGTCCATCCGACGGGAGCTCTGGAAACACCATATATTTT
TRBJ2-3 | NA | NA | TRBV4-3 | CASSQDGVDTQYF | TGCGCCAGCAGCCAAGATGGGGTAGATACGCAGTATTTT
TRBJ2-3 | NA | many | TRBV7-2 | CASSFWGDPTDTQYF | TGTGCCAGCAGCTTCTGGGGGGATCCGACAGATACGCAGTATTTT
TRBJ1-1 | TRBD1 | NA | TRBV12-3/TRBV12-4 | CASSFPQGVNNTEAFF | TGTGCCAGCAGTTTTCCGCAGGGGGTTAATAACACTGAAGCTTTCTTT
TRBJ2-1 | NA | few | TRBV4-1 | CASSQDALMFF | TGCGCCAGCAGCCAAGACGCACTAATGTTCTTC
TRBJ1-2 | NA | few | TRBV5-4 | CASSWGSRAGPGYTF | TGTGCCAGCAGCTGGGGGAGCCGGGCGGGTCCTGGCTACACCTTC
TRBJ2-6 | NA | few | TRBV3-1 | CASSQDPYGGGPSGANVLTF | TGTGCCAGCAGCCAAGATCCATATGGCGGGGGCCCTTCTGGGGCCAACGTCCTGACTTTC
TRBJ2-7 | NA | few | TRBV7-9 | CASSLAGDIHYEQYF | TGTGCCAGCAGCTTAGCAGGGGACATCCACTACGAGCAGTACTTC
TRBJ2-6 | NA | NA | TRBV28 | CASSPMVLGANVLTF | TGTGCCAGCAGCCCGATGGTGCTTGGGGCCAACGTCCTGACTTTC
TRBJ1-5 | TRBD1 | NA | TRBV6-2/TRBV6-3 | CASNEKGQGIRQPQHF | TGTGCCAGCAATGAAAAGGGACAGGGTATTCGACAGCCCCAGCATTTT
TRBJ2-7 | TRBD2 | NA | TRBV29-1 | CSVESQGGSEQYF | TGCAGCGTTGAAAGTCAGGGCGGGAGCGAGCAGTACTTC
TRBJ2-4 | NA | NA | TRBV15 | CATSRVQRGKAKNIQYF | TGTGCCACCAGCAGAGTCCAACGAGGGAAGGCCAAAAACATTCAGTACTTC
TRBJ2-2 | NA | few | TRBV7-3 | CASSLGQGTELFF | TGTGCCAGCAGCTTAGGGCAGGGCACGGAGCTGTTTTTT
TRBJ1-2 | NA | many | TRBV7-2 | CASSLEVWEGVGYTF | TGTGCCAGCAGCTTAGAAGTCTGGGAGGGAGTAGGCTACACCTTC
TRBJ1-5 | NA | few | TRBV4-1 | CASSQDTSNQPQHF | TGCGCCAGCAGCCAAGATACCAGCAATCAGCCCCAGCATTTT
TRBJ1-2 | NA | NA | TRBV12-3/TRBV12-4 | CASSPGAATGGYTF | TGTGCCAGCAGTCCGGGGGCCGCTACGGGGGGCTACACCTTC
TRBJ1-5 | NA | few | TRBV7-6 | CASSPSTDQPQHF | TGTGCCAGCAGCCCCTCGACCGATCAGCCCCAGCATTTT
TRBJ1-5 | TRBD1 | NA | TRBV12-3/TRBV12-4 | CASSSPGGMPSNQPQHF | TGTGCCAGCAGTTCACCAGGGGGCATGCCGAGCAATCAGCCCCAGCATTTT
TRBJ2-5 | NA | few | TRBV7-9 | CASSLEDNYRETQYF | TGTGCCAGCAGCTTAGAAGACAACTACAGGGAGACCCAGTACTTC
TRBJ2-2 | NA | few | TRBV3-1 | CASSQERGYTGELFF | TGTGCCAGCAGCCAAGAGCGGGGTTACACCGGGGAGCTGTTTTTT
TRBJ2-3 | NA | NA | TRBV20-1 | CSAPVLSTDTQYF | TGCAGTGCACCCGTCCTAAGCACAGATACGCAGTATTTT
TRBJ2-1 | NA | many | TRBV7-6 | CASSLGIQRGSYNEQFF | TGTGCCAGCAGCTTAGGAATCCAGCGAGGCTCCTACAATGAGCAGTTCTTC
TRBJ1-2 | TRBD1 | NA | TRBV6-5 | CASSYSGQGFYGYTF | TGTGCCAGCAGTTACTCGGGACAGGGATTCTATGGCTACACCTTC